This TCR beta chain was captured in a study of radiotherapy plus CTLA-4 blockade in lung cancer. Study as a whole: Disease control was present in 30% to 40% of patients, and objective responses in more than 15%.

The CDR3 covers 14 residues. Germline assignment: CDR1 SGHNT and CDR2 YYREEE (reference sequence). The assay was immunoSEQ multiplex PCR, and TCRdb's table has in-frame clones only and misses some. The table has 110,000 or so clones, approximately 80% seen once. Ipilimumab CTLA-4 blockade and focal radiation were given to patients with chemo-refractory metastatic non-small-cell lung cancer. On this clone: The antigen is undetermined. One junction end disagrees with the germline gene, perhaps due to a read error.

Findings and caveats of the study: Blood TCR clones of tumor origin expanded after radiotherapy plus ipilimumab.

The sequences come from peripheral blood, collected from a patient treated with radiotherapy plus ipilimumab. This TCR came from a human donor with non-small cell lung cancer who had a partial response to radiotherapy plus ipilimumab. The chain combines TRBV5-4 with TRBJ1-1; D is unresolved. CDR3 nucleotide sequence: TGTGCCAGCAGCTTGGCCTCTAGCCCTTGGGAGGCACTCTTT. Amino acids: CASSLASSPWEALF.